This T cell receptor beta chain came from a study of blood T cell repertoires in COVID-19 (dated by TCRdb to 2019 to 2021). In terms of the full investigation: Collaborator samples came from the United States, Italy and Spain and covered acute and convalescent phases of COVID-19. The sample metadata nearly always contained a de-identified subject ID, COVID-19 status, age in years and sex. The samples were drawn from the first 160 participants of the ongoing ImmuneRACE study and from 1,254 subjects provided by 6 global collaborators. Where HLA class I and class II types were available, the types were taken from metadata supplied by the sample provider, not from assay-based typing. The material from the prospective study consisted of cDNA or gDNA derived from T cells, B-cell-depleted T cells, or PBMCs. Deeply sampled blood TCRbeta repertoires from subjects exposed to, actively infected with, or recovered from COVID-19 were included in the dataset. A freely available public database, intended as a resource for researchers studying the immune response to SARS-CoV-2, is where the repertoires were released.

TCRbeta CDR3 regions were amplified from genomic DNA by means of the immunoSEQ Assay, a bias-controlled multiplex PCR. In the source study's methods: The number of nucleated cells in each sample was estimated by amplification of reference gene primers within the assay. Sequence reads were collapsed and filtered to measure the absolute abundance of every unique TCRbeta CDR3 rearrangement. For each sample, productive Simpson clonality was calculated as the square root of Simpson's diversity index across productive rearrangements. In its TCRdb copy, this immuneACCESS table keeps in-frame sequences only and misses some clones. Where compared with another copy, unresolved V genes explain less than half of these, and the others have no known cause. V, J and clone size derive from that table, while D and trimming were established from the DNA sequence. Counted in this sample were more than 70,000 clones; 75% to 90% of them appeared once. The ten largest clonotypes hold around a tenth of the sample.

The research as a whole found: The amount of clinical and demographic metadata varied by source and participant and was provided uncurated.

Whole blood was collected in K2EDTA tubes by collaborating institutions according to the institutions' own protocols. For TCRbeta analysis, collaborator samples were shipped as frozen whole blood, as isolated PBMCs, or as DNA extracted from either sample type. Spanning cysteine to phenylalanine, the CDR3 consists of 18 amino acids. CDR3 DNA only is kept here, 54 bases in frame from base 1. V loses 0 bases of germline sequence and J loses 0 bases, and the interval between the two ends is 14 bases. CDR1 LGHNA and CDR2 YNFKEQ are derived from the germline V gene. To note about this clone: It has no known antigen specificity. Base qualities are not recorded, but no much larger clone differs from it by a single base.

The receptor was derived from a woman in her 70s with acute or convalescent COVID-19. Input material: peripheral blood. The sequence is built from TRBV4-2 and TRBJ2-2, with a weak D call of TRBD2 (5 bases match). The CDR3 reads CASSQDLASRTNTGELFF. The DNA sequence reads TGTGCCAGCAGCCAAGATTTAGCTAGCAGGACGAACACCGGGGAGCTGTTTTTT.